The following is a T cell receptor (beta chain) sequence with its context. Its target antigen remains unknown. No much larger clonotype is one base removed from it; base qualities were not supplied. Donors were patients with limited-stage small-cell lung cancer who underwent surgical resection in Hangzhou, China, between about 2008 and 2020. Every donor underwent upfront surgery with no preoperative chemotherapy or radiotherapy, and no donor received immunotherapy either before or after surgery. In the sequenced cohort of roughly 19 patients, every patient was either a smoker or a heavy second-hand smoker. Three regions were collected from each tumor FFPE block by a grid approach so that spatial heterogeneity of the primary tumors was represented. Tumor regions were macrodissected to enrich malignant cells, and selection was limited to regions expected to yield at least 150 ng DNA. To characterize heterogeneity of the T cell repertoire, the study applied multi-region TCR-beta sequencing to resected limited-stage small-cell lung cancers and to tumor-adjacent lung tissue. The AllPrep DNA/RNA FFPE Kit (Qiagen) was used to extract genomic DNA from FFPE tissue.

CDR1 and CDR2 are drawn from the germline V gene: SNHLY, FYNNEI. Between the V and J ends, shortened by 5 bases and 2 bases respectively, the junction contains 10 bases. Including the terminal cysteine and phenylalanine, the CDR3 comprises 14 residues. The CDR3 DNA has 42 bases and is translated from base 1. The data derive from a study of T cells and copy number aberrations in small-cell lung cancer (dated by TCRdb to about 2021). Some background on the complete study: TCR repertoire sequencing was paired with whole-exome sequencing of the same tumor regions to relate T cell metrics to mutations and copy number aberrations. Tumor TCR data were available for 17 to 20 patients, and TCR data from both tumor and normal tissue were available for fewer than 15 patients. Paper-wide results and their limitations: All specimens consisted of formalin-fixed paraffin-embedded tissue, which is known to introduce sequencing artifacts. Compared with adjacent lung tissue, tumors showed lower T-cell density, richness and clonality, although the density difference was not significant. The study was limited by a small sample size because surgical resection is uncommon in small-cell lung cancer, and the findings require validation. A negative correlation was found between higher copy number aberration burden and tumor T-cell density, richness and clonality. Across regions, the TCR repertoire was highly heterogeneous, with about 79.9-97.7% of clones confined to a single region, an overlap lower than the overlap seen in localized NSCLC.

The immunoSEQ hsTCRB Kit, with multiplexed V- and J-gene primers, was used to amplify TCR-beta CDR3 regions from genomic DNA. Unique DNA barcodes were added in a second PCR, and the samples were pooled together with a negative control and a positive control. Pooled TCR-beta libraries were sequenced on an Illumina MiSeq with a 150-cycle paired-end protocol. As for the authors' bioinformatics: Raw sequencing data were processed by Adaptive Biotechnologies into a report with normalized, annotated TCR-beta repertoires. T-cell density was computed as TCR-beta templates normalized to usable DNA, which was estimated by amplifying housekeeping genes. Richness was the count of unique rearrangements, and clonality was defined as 1 minus Pielou's evenness. The Jaccard index, the Morisita overlap index, and the proportion of shared top-20 clonotypes were used to quantify intratumor TCR heterogeneity between regions. As stored in TCRdb, this immuneACCESS dataset retains in-frame rearrangements with V and J assigned. A fraction of the clones does not appear; measured against another copy, unresolved V genes explain less than half of the discrepancy, and the remainder lacks a known reason. The DNA gave D and trimming, while V, J and clone size come from that table. A total of roughly 400 clones appear in this sample, around 80% of them only once. Together, the top ten hold roughly 6.9% of the sample.

The sequence links TRBV2 to TRBJ2-1; no confident D gene assignment can be made. This sequence originates from a woman aged 70-85 years with small cell lung cancer. Sequenced input: tumor tissue. Read as DNA, the sequence is TGTGCCAGCAGTTCAAGGGTCCCCTACAATGAGCAGTTCTTC. This sequence encodes CASSSRVPYNEQFF.